These T cell receptor beta chains were read from a single sample in a study of blood T cells in healthy people across ages. TCRdb reprocessed the 5' RACE reads via MiXCR and lists one record per CDR3 protein. The sample has some 640,000 distinct CDR3 sequences, roughly 49% seen once; the top ten hold approximately 32%. What was sequenced was blood. The receptors were gathered from a woman aged 55-70 years in good health. Both conserved end residues are part of each CDR3. The order of the fields is clone size, D gene, V gene, J gene, CDR3 protein, CDR3 DNA. D genes are given only for firm matches. The size entry is marked missing in some rows and otherwise reads once, few, many or a size class.

NA	NA	TRBV7-2	TRBJ2-1	CASSSTGPYEQFF	TGTGCCAGCAGCTCGACAGGACCCTACGAGCAGTTCTTC
NA	NA	TRBV19	TRBJ2-1	CASSIRGEGEQFF	TGTGCCAGTAGTATCAGGGGCGAGGGTGAGCAGTTCTTC
NA	NA	TRBV11-2	TRBJ1-6	CASSFDLNSPLHF	TGTGCCAGCAGCTTCGACCTTAATTCACCCCTCCACTTT
NA	NA	TRBV7-3	TRBJ1-1	CASSLTRETEAFF	TGTGCCAGCAGCTTGACCAGGGAGACTGAAGCTTTCTTT
NA	NA	TRBV29-1	TRBJ2-5	CSVEDPLLETQYF	TGCAGCGTTGAAGATCCACTTTTAGAGACCCAGTACTTC
NA	NA	TRBV7-3	TRBJ2-3	CASSFRQASTDTQYF	TGTGCCAGCAGCTTCCGACAGGCTAGCACAGATACGCAGTATTTT
NA	TRBD1	TRBV5-6	TRBJ2-7	CASSLGKRGRGNYEQYF	TGTGCCAGCAGCTTGGGGAAAAGGGGCAGGGGGAATTACGAGCAGTACTTC
NA	NA	TRBV7-3	TRBJ1-6	CASSLTGGIYNSPLHF	TGTGCCAGCAGCTTAACCGGCGGGATCTATAATTCACCCCTCCACTTT
NA	NA	TRBV24-1	TRBJ2-7	CATSGARSYNEQYF	TGTGCCACCAGTGGGGCCAGAAGCTACAATGAGCAGTACTTC
few	TRBD2	TRBV12-3/TRBV12-4	TRBJ2-7	CASSYTSGKSYEQYF	TGTGCCAGCAGTTATACTAGCGGGAAGTCCTACGAGCAGTACTTC
NA	TRBD1	TRBV20-1	TRBJ1-5	CSACDRGVGMPQHF	TGCAGTGCTTGTGACAGGGGGGTGGGTATGCCCCAGCATTTT
NA	NA	TRBV4-1	TRBJ2-2	CASSQGVRTGELFF	TGCGCCAGCAGCCAAGGGGTTAGGACCGGGGAGCTGTTTTTT
NA	NA	TRBV7-2	TRBJ2-1	CASSLPHAGGNEQFF	TGTGCCAGCAGCTTACCCCACGCGGGTGGGAATGAGCAGTTCTTC
NA	TRBD2	TRBV7-2	TRBJ2-7	CASAREGYEQYF	TGTGCCAGCGCGCGGGAGGGCTACGAGCAGTACTTC
few	NA	TRBV21-1	TRBJ2-5	CASSNISSWGPGVGETQYF	TGTGCCAGCAGCAACATTTCGAGTTGGGGACCAGGGGTAGGAGAGACCCAGTACTTC
few	TRBD2	TRBV2	TRBJ2-3	CACRAGRLAVTDTQYF	TGTGCCTGCCGGGCAGGCCGACTAGCGGTCACAGATACGCAGTATTTT
few	NA	TRBV20-1	TRBJ1-1	CSAFGGSAEAFF	TGCAGTGCTTTCGGGGGTAGCGCTGAAGCTTTCTTT
NA	NA	TRBV4-2	TRBJ2-1	CASSQVRSAGAEQFF	TGTGCCAGCAGCCAAGTTCGGTCGGCGGGTGCTGAGCAGTTCTTC
NA	NA	TRBV11-2	TRBJ2-3	CASRGAGDTQYF	TGTGCCAGCAGAGGTGCGGGAGATACGCAGTATTTT
NA	NA	TRBV15	TRBJ1-6	CATSAGVASPLHF	TGTGCCACCAGCGCAGGGGTTGCTTCACCCCTCCACTTT
NA	TRBD2	TRBV4-3	TRBJ2-1	CASSQGWGLGSYNEQFF	TGCGCCAGCAGCCAAGGATGGGGACTAGGCTCCTACAATGAGCAGTTCTTC
NA	NA	TRBV11-2	TRBJ2-3	CASSLRAPPDTQYF	TGTGCCAGCAGCTTGCGGGCCCCGCCAGATACGCAGTATTTT
few	NA	TRBV12-3/TRBV12-4	TRBJ2-7	CASRISGTTHEQYF	TGTGCCAGCAGGATCTCCGGGACCACCCACGAGCAGTACTTC
NA	NA	TRBV5-1	TRBJ2-5	CASSPWHSLQETQYF	TGCGCCAGCAGCCCATGGCATAGCCTACAAGAGACCCAGTACTTC
NA	TRBD1	TRBV27	TRBJ1-6	CASSHRGVSPLHF	TGTGCCAGCAGCCACAGGGGAGTTTCACCCCTCCACTTT
NA	NA	TRBV10-3	TRBJ2-7	CAISEGGPGHEQYF	TGTGCCATCAGTGAGGGAGGGCCGGGGCACGAGCAGTACTTC
NA	NA	TRBV12-3/TRBV12-4	TRBJ2-1	CASSLDTDNEQFF	TGTGCCAGCAGCCTGGACACCGACAATGAGCAGTTCTTC
NA	TRBD2	TRBV7-2	TRBJ2-5	CASSLQAGVEAQYF	TGTGCCAGCAGCTTACAAGCGGGAGTGGAGGCCCAGTACTTC
NA	TRBD2	TRBV25-1	TRBJ2-7	CASSDTSGWRVYEQYF	TGTGCCAGCAGTGATACTAGCGGGTGGAGGGTTTACGAGCAGTACTTC
NA	TRBD1	TRBV19	TRBJ2-5	CASSPGQGAETQYF	TGTGCCAGTAGTCCGGGACAGGGGGCTGAGACCCAGTACTTC
NA	TRBD2	TRBV12-3/TRBV12-4	TRBJ2-7	CASSPSGSGHEQYF	TGTGCCAGCAGTCCTAGCGGGAGCGGCCACGAGCAGTACTTC
NA	NA	TRBV5-1	TRBJ1-1	CASSAELLRGEAFF	TGCGCCAGCAGCGCTGAATTACTGCGCGGCGAAGCTTTCTTT
NA	NA	TRBV7-9	TRBJ1-6	CASTHNSPLHF	TGTGCCAGCACCCATAATTCACCCCTCCACTTT
NA	TRBD2	TRBV4-2	TRBJ2-2	CASSQDGLAGTGELFF	TGTGCCAGCAGCCAAGACGGACTAGCGGGAACCGGGGAGCTGTTTTTT
many	NA	TRBV20-1	TRBJ2-7	CSASILGRDYEQYF	TGCAGTGCTAGCATCCTGGGACGGGATTACGAGCAGTACTTC
NA	TRBD2	TRBV5-1	TRBJ2-1	CASSLVPAGVYNEQFF	TGCGCCAGCAGCTTGGTTCCAGCGGGAGTCTACAATGAGCAGTTCTTC
NA	NA	TRBV4-3	TRBJ2-1	CASSQVWERGDYNEQFF	TGCGCCAGCAGCCAAGTATGGGAAAGGGGGGACTACAATGAGCAGTTCTTC
few	NA	TRBV25-1	TRBJ2-1	CASSFEGSYNEQFF	TGTGCCAGCAGTTTCGAGGGCTCCTACAATGAGCAGTTCTTC
NA	NA	TRBV19	TRBJ1-2	CASSIFSWSANYGYTF	TGTGCCAGTAGTATATTTTCGTGGTCAGCAAACTATGGCTACACCTTC
NA	NA	TRBV6-2/TRBV6-3	TRBJ2-5	CASSYRRVRGETQYF	TGTGCCAGCAGTTATCGGCGGGTACGAGGGGAGACCCAGTACTTC
NA	NA	TRBV27	TRBJ2-2	CASSSIINTGELFF	TGTGCCAGCAGTTCCATTATTAACACCGGGGAGCTGTTTTTT
NA	TRBD2	TRBV5-1	TRBJ2-5	CASRTSGSAETQYF	TGCGCCAGCAGAACTAGCGGGAGTGCCGAGACCCAGTACTTC
NA	TRBD2	TRBV4-3	TRBJ2-7	CASSQTVSGSGDYEQYF	TGCGCCAGCAGCCAAACAGTCAGCGGGAGTGGGGACTACGAGCAGTACTTC
NA	TRBD1	TRBV24-1	TRBJ2-5	CATNRTGWETQYF	TGTGCCACCAACCGGACAGGGTGGGAGACCCAGTACTTC
NA	NA	TRBV28	TRBJ2-7	CASNPAGITAVEQYF	TGTGCCAGCAACCCGGCTGGGATAACTGCGGTTGAGCAGTACTTC
NA	NA	TRBV3-1	TRBJ2-4	CASSQVRNIQYF	TGTGCCAGCAGCCAAGTAAGAAACATTCAGTACTTC
NA	TRBD2	TRBV28	TRBJ2-7	CASSRGGPAYEQYF	TGTGCCAGCAGTCGCGGGGGGCCGGCCTACGAGCAGTACTTC
NA	TRBD2	TRBV20-1	TRBJ2-1	CSATGIERDFDEQFF	TGCAGTGCTACCGGCATAGAGCGGGACTTCGATGAGCAGTTCTTC
NA	TRBD2	TRBV2	TRBJ2-7	CASRTSGACEQYF	TGTGCCAGCCGGACTAGCGGGGCATGCGAGCAGTACTTC
NA	NA	TRBV25-1	TRBJ1-6	CASSAPPGPHNSPLHF	TGTGCCAGCAGTGCGCCCCCGGGACCCCATAATTCACCCCTCCACTTT
NA	TRBD1	TRBV5-1	TRBJ2-3	CASSLGQGPTDTQYF	TGCGCCAGCAGCTTGGGACAGGGTCCGACAGATACGCAGTATTTT
NA	NA	TRBV7-2	TRBJ2-1	CASSLVFGLVGNEQFF	TGTGCCAGCAGCTTAGTTTTCGGCCTAGTCGGCAATGAGCAGTTCTTC
NA	TRBD2	TRBV28	TRBJ2-1	CASSPSSSGRNHEQFF	TGTGCCAGCAGTCCCTCGTCTAGCGGGAGAAACCATGAGCAGTTCTTC
few	NA	TRBV21-1	TRBJ2-3	CASSQDRGRNTQYF	TGTGCCAGCAGCCAGGACAGGGGGCGAAATACGCAGTATTTT